This T cell receptor (beta chain) stems from a study of cytomegalovirus exposure and HLA in healthy donors. Details on this clone: Antigen specificity is unknown.

The PCR ran on 60 Vbeta and 13 Jbeta primers. Some clones are missing from TCRdb's copy, which holds only in-frame ones; the method was immunoSEQ multiplex PCR. Here the sample spans 140,000 or so clones, about 84% being singletons. General study points: TCR beta chains numbering some 160 were designated cytomegalovirus-associated. Prediction of most subjects' HLA-A and HLA-B alleles by TCR beta sequences was reportedly accurate.

The TCR comes from a male donor in good health and CMV-seronegative. The specimen sequenced was PBMCs.

The CDR3 DNA is TGTGCCAGCAGTTTAGGTCTTATACAGGTTCCCTACAATGAGCAGTTCTTC. It encodes CASSLGLIQVPYNEQFF. The chain recombines TRBV27 with TRBJ2-1; possible D gene TRBD1, 5 bases. This CDR3 region has 17 residues. V lost 2 bases, J lost 2 bases, and 16 bases lay in between. Germline assignment: CDR1 MNHEY and CDR2 SMNVEV (reference sequence).